The 18 T cell receptor beta chains listed next were all sequenced from one sample in a study of blood T cell repertoires in COVID-19. Measured with immunoSEQ multiplex PCR; TCRdb has only the in-frame clones, and not every one. The sample yields 200,000 to 250,000 clones, around 89% seen once. The sample consisted of PBMCs or T cells enriched from blood (not recorded which). These receptors originate from a young man who had been exposed to COVID-19.

The gene calls are TRBV5-5 and TRBJ2-7; D may be TRBD2 (5 bases). Trimming took off 3 bases at V and 4 bases at J, with 5 bases between the two ends. Germline loops: CDR1 SGHKS, CDR2 YYEKEE (reference sequence). This CDR3 region has 11 residues. This CDR3 is CASSSGYEQYF. CDR3 sequence (DNA): TGTGCCAGCAGCTCGGGGTACGAGCAGTACTTC.

This clone was counted once. The chain has TRBV14 and TRBJ2-3, with 9 bases matching TRBD1. Germline CDR1 SGHDN, CDR2 FVKESK. Trimming cost V 6 bases and J 7 bases; bases outside gene matches: 8. This CDR3 contains 14 residues. The CDR3 DNA reads as TGTGCCAGCAGGGGGACAGGGCGACAGAATACGCAGTATTTT. This gives the protein CASRGTGRQNTQYF.

The V call is TRBV6-5, the J call TRBJ2-2, with a tentative D call TRBD1 (5 bases). CDR1 and CDR2 from the germline V gene are MNHEY and SVGAGI. Trimming pared 2 bases from V and 7 bases from J, leaving 14 bases between. CDR3 size: 15 residues. The DNA of the CDR3 is TGTGCCAGCAGTTACACAAATTTAGGGGTCGGGGAGCTGTTTTTT. Amino acid sequence: CASSYTNLGVGELFF.

This sequence joins TRBV3-1 (or the pseudogene TRBV3-2) and TRBJ1-1, with 9 bases fitting TRBD1. Germline CDR1 is LGHDT and CDR2 is YNNKEL (reference sequence). V dropped 4 bases and J dropped 7; count of bases not matched to a gene: 13. The CDR3 is made up of 16 amino acids. The CDR3 region has the DNA TGTGCCAGCAGCCCGCCTCAATTCGGGACAGGGTTTGAAGCTTTCTTT. This codes for CASSPPQFGTGFEAFF.

This chain uses TRBV18 with TRBJ1-1; possibly TRBD1 for D (6 bases). Per the germline V gene, CDR1 is KGHSH and CDR2 is LQKENI. CDR3 length: 12 amino acids. Between the trimmed V and J ends, which lost 5 bases and 10 bases, there was a span of 14 bases. The CDR3 region is CASSDRDTLAFF. CDR3 nucleotides: TGTGCCAGCTCAGACCGGGACACCCTAGCTTTCTTT.

The J gene is TRBJ1-4, the V gene TRBV7-9; no definite D call. V gave up 3 bases and J gave up 1 base, with 6 bases separating them. This CDR3 region has 14 residues. Looked up from germline, CDR1 is SEHNR and CDR2 is FQNEAQ (reference sequence). This chain's CDR3 is CASSFEKTNEKLFF. CDR3 nucleotides: TGTGCCAGCAGCTTCGAGAAAACTAATGAAAAACTGTTTTTT.

This chain joins TRBV7-8 and TRBJ2-5; D unresolved. Germline V gives CDR1 SGHVS, CDR2 FQNEAQ. The ends were cut back, 5 bases at V and 5 bases at J, with 18 bases in the middle. The CDR3 runs to 15 residues. DNA for the CDR3: TGTGCCAGCAGCCCTAGAGCCTCGACGAGGGAGACCCAGTACTTC. This encodes CASSPRASTRETQYF.

This clone was counted at least ten times. The gene calls are TRBV10-2 and TRBJ1-2; TRBD1 is a possible D gene (6 bases). Germline V gives CDR1 WSHSY, CDR2 SAAADI. This CDR3 region has 13 residues. Trimming left V 6 bases short and J 2 bases short, with 10 bases between. The CDR3 bases are TGCGCCAGCAGGGGGCAGGGGAACTATGGCTACACCTTC. Residues: CASRGQGNYGYTF.

The genes are TRBV27 and TRBJ1-2, with 11 bases fitting TRBD1. CDR1 is MNHEY, CDR2 SMNVEV, per germline (reference sequence). The CDR3 sequence is 12 residues long. V gave up 6 bases and J gave up 7 bases; unmatched junction bases: 1. The DNA of the CDR3 is TGTGCCAGCAGGGGACAGGGGGTTGGCTACACCTTC. It yields the protein CASRGQGVGYTF.

This clone was observed a single time. V and J are TRBV6-5 and TRBJ1-1, with a possible D match to TRBD1 (5 bases). This CDR3 contains 15 residues. The germline V and J ends were trimmed by 5 bases and 0 bases, with 13 bases remaining between them. Germline V lookup: CDR1 MNHEY, CDR2 SVGAGI. The CDR3 DNA reads as TGTGCCAGCAGTACATCCGACAGCCTGAACACTGAAGCTTTCTTT. It encodes CASSTSDSLNTEAFF.

This chain connects TRBV5-6 to TRBJ1-1; maybe TRBD1 (6 bases). Germline-derived CDR1 and CDR2 are SGHDT and YYEEEE. V lost 0 bases and J 4 bases, leaving 7 bases between the germline ends. The CDR3 is 13 residues long. The CDR3 DNA reads as TGTGCCAGCAGCTTGGGGACAGTCACTGAAGCTTTCTTT. Translation gives CASSLGTVTEAFF. The full variable domain, completed using reference TRBV5-6 and TRBJ1-1, is DAGVTQSPTHLIKTRGQQVTLRCSPKSGHDTVSWYQQALGQGPQFIFQYYEEEERQRGNFPDRFSGHQFPNYSSELNVNALLLGDSALYLCASSLGTVTEAFFGQGTRLTVV.

The chain uses TRBV6-5 and TRBJ1-6; no reliable D call. This CDR3 has 14 amino acids. The V end lost 2 bases, the J end lost 7 bases, and 9 bases lay between the germline ends. Germline CDR1 MNHEY, CDR2 SVGAGI. In DNA, the CDR3 is TGTGCCAGCAGTTACGAGGGAGGCAATTCACCCCTCCACTTT. It is translated as CASSYEGGNSPLHF.

The gene calls are TRBV6-5 and TRBJ1-1; no clear D. V was pared by 7 bases and J by 8 bases, with 17 bases between. CDR3 length equals 13 residues. Germline V gene sequence: CDR1 MNHEY, CDR2 SVGAGI. CDR3 amino acids: CASTPGHFVEAFF. The CDR3 coding sequence is TGTGCCAGCACCCCGGGTCACTTCGTAGAAGCTTTCTTT.

The rearrangement links TRBV28 to TRBJ2-4; 8 bases line up with TRBD1. V lost 4 bases to trimming and J lost 0 bases; unmatched junction nucleotides: 5. Germline-derived CDR1 and CDR2 are MDHEN and SYDVKM. The CDR3 is 16 amino acids. CDR3: CASSSTGGLAKNIQYF. The CDR3, as DNA: TGTGCCAGCAGTTCAACAGGGGGGCTAGCCAAAAACATTCAGTACTTC.

V is TRBV28 and J is TRBJ2-3, with 8 bases matching TRBD1. Germline CDR1 reads MDHEN; CDR2 reads SYDVKM. V lost 6 bases and J lost 4; bases outside the gene matches: 6. The CDR3 is 14 residues long. The CDR3 DNA is TGTGCCAGCAGCAATACGGGACAGGCAGATACGCAGTATTTT. As protein: CASSNTGQADTQYF.

The V and J genes are TRBV2 and TRBJ1-5, with D maybe TRBD1 (6 bases). This CDR3 region has 14 residues. Germline V CDR1 and CDR2: SNHLY, FYNNEI. Trimming left V 5 bases short and J 5 bases short, with 13 bases between. CDR3 sequence reads: CASSQDPGDQPQHF. CDR3 sequence (DNA): TGTGCCAGCAGTCAAGACCCAGGGGATCAGCCCCAGCATTTT. The full variable domain, in which reference TRBV2 and TRBJ1-5 provide the parts outside the CDR3, is EPEVTQTPSHQVTQMGQEVILRCVPISNHLYFYWYRQILGQKVEFLVSFYNNEISEKSEIFDDQFSVERPDGSNFTLKIRSTKLEDSAMYFCASSQDPGDQPQHFGDGTRLSIL.

This chain uses TRBV7-2 with TRBJ2-5, with 10 bases aligning to TRBD2. The length of the CDR3 is 15 residues. V dropped 4 bases and J dropped 2; count of bases not matched to a gene: 4. CDR1 is SGHTA, CDR2 FQGNSA, per germline. The CDR3 sequence: CASSSAGGPQETQYF. DNA for the CDR3: TGTGCCAGCAGCTCAGCGGGGGGGCCACAAGAGACCCAGTACTTC.

V and J are TRBV3-1 (or the pseudogene TRBV3-2) and TRBJ2-1; TRBD1 aligns across 7 bases. V trimming: 4 bases; J trimming: 7 bases; junction bases outside the gene matches: 10. The germline V gene has CDR1 LGHDT and CDR2 YNNKEL (reference sequence). The length of the CDR3 is 15 residues. The CDR3 region has the DNA TGTGCCAGCAGCCGCCAGAACAGGGGTGTAAATGAGCAGTTCTTC. Its translation is CASSRQNRGVNEQFF.